This T cell receptor beta chain appears in the sequencing data of a study of CD8 T cells in ankylosing spondylitis. The V end lost 1 base, the J end lost 5 bases, and 13 bases lay between the germline ends. The CDR3 runs to 14 residues. Germline V gives CDR1 SQVTM, CDR2 ANQGSEA. General observations from the study: Relatively rare in peripheral blood, disease-linked clones were also CD8+. Significant enrichment of disease-linked clones was reported in matched ankylosing spondylitis synovial fluid. Made up of 7 to 9 highly homologous variants, a TCR beta motif appeared characteristic of ankylosing spondylitis blood.

In its sample, this clonotype was seen a few times. Antigen: not known. Quantitative molecular-barcoded 5'-RACE generated the TCR beta libraries. TCRdb passed the 5' RACE reads through MiXCR, listing each CDR3 protein once. The sample yields around 450,000 distinct CDR3 sequences, roughly a quarter seen once. The sequence was collected from a male donor with ankylosing spondylitis. The chain is built from TRBV29-1 and TRBJ2-3, with D maybe TRBD2 (6 bases). Sample: blood, either unsorted or a sorted T cell fraction (not recorded which). The CDR3 here is CSVEGLVGVDTQYF. For the CDR3, the DNA is TGCAGCGTTGAAGGACTAGTTGGGGTAGATACGCAGTATTTT.